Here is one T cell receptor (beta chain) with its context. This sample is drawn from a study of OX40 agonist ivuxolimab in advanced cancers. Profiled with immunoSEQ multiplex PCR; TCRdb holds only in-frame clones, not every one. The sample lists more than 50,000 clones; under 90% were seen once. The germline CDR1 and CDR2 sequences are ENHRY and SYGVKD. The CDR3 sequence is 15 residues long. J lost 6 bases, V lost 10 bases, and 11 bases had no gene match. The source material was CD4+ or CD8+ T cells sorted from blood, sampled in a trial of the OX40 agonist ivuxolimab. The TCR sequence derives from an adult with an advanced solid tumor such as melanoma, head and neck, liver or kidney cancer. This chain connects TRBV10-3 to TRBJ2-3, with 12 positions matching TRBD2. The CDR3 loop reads CATSRLAGDSDTQYF. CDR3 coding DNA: TGTGCCACTAGCCGACTAGCGGGAGATTCCGATACGCAGTATTTT.